The 30 T cell receptor beta chains listed next were all sequenced from one sample in a study of blood T cell repertoires in COVID-19. The protocol was immunoSEQ multiplex PCR, while the TCRdb copy is restricted to in-frame clones and leaves out a portion. The sample gives 200,000 to 300,000 clones, 80% to 90% of which show up once; about 2% is in the top ten. Sequenced: peripheral blood. The receptors were gathered from a young man with active or convalescent COVID-19.

This clone was found a few times. The V call is TRBV5-4, the J call TRBJ1-2, with 10 bases that match TRBD1. The ends lost 4 bases at V and 12 bases at J; junction bases unmatched: 9. The CDR3 totals 13 residues. Germline CDR1 SGHNT, CDR2 YYREEE (reference sequence). CDR3 region: CASSADRGAGNTF. The CDR3 DNA follows: TGTGCCAGCAGCGCGGACAGGGGGGCCGGGAACACCTTC.

This clone appeared once. V usage is TRBV7-2 and J usage is TRBJ2-1; TRBD2 agrees at 10 bases. The ends lost 4 bases at V and 5 bases at J; junction bases unmatched: 8. The germline V gene has CDR1 SGHTA and CDR2 FQGNSA. The CDR3 runs 16 residues. The CDR3 DNA is TGTGCCAGCAGCTCTATTAGCGGGGGGCCCAACAATGAGCAGTTCTTC. Its translation: CASSSISGGPNNEQFF. Drawing the rest from reference TRBV7-2 and TRBJ2-1, the complete variable domain is GAGVSQSPSNKVTEKGKDVELRCDPISGHTALYWYRQSLGQGLEFLIYFQGNSAPDKSGLPSDRFSAERTGGSVSTLTIQRTQQEDSAVYLCASSSISGGPNNEQFFGPGTRLTVL.

This chain joins TRBV4-1 and TRBJ2-3, with 9 bases identical to TRBD2. Germline V lookup: CDR1 MGHRA, CDR2 YSYEKL. CDR3 length: 16 amino acids. V lost 0 bases and J lost 9; bases outside the gene matches: 10. CDR3 amino acids: CASSQEERGAPHTQYF. CDR3 in DNA: TGCGCCAGCAGCCAAGAGGAGCGGGGGGCCCCTCACACGCAGTATTTT.

The gene calls are TRBV10-3 and TRBJ2-1, with TRBD2 matching 9 bases. The CDR3 runs to 17 residues. Trimming cost V 8 bases and J 0 bases; bases outside gene matches: 11. CDR1 ENHRY and CDR2 SYGVKD come from the germline V gene. DNA for the CDR3: TGTGCCATCGGTTTAGCTAGCGGGGTACCCTCCTACAATGAGCAGTTCTTC. This encodes CAIGLASGVPSYNEQFF.

There are a few counts of this clone. The chain couples TRBV5-1 to TRBJ2-1; TRBD2 matches at 8 bases. This CDR3 spans 15 amino acids. Trimming at V came to 0 bases and at J to 3 bases, leaving 2 bases not matched to a gene. The germline V gene has CDR1 SGHRS and CDR2 YFSETQ. CDR3 in amino acids: CASSLGGGHYNEQFF. Here the CDR3 DNA reads TGCGCCAGCAGCTTGGGCGGGGGGCACTACAATGAGCAGTTCTTC.

The count of this clone is one. The chain joins TRBV6-5 to TRBJ1-2, with D perhaps TRBD1 (6 bases). Germline V CDR1 and CDR2: MNHEY, SVGAGI. The CDR3 contains 14 residues. V gave up 0 bases and J gave up 7 bases, with 12 bases separating them. CDR3 region: CASSYSRGGGGYTF. The DNA for the CDR3 is TGTGCCAGCAGTTACTCGAGGGGGGGAGGTGGCTACACCTTC.

The V call is TRBV19, the J call TRBJ1-2, with unresolved D. From germline, CDR1 is LNHDA and CDR2 SQIVND (reference sequence). The CDR3 has 12 amino acids. V gave up 3 bases and J gave up 5 bases, with 7 bases separating them. Here the CDR3 DNA reads TGTGCCAGTAGTATGGGAGGATATGGCTACACCTTC. Its translation: CASSMGGYGYTF.

The CDR3, as DNA: TGTGCCACGAAAGGGGCTTCGAACACTGAAGCTTTCTTT. It yields the protein CATKGASNTEAFF. The chain links TRBV27 to TRBJ1-1; D is possibly TRBD1 (5 bases). The CDR3 covers 13 residues. Germline V lookup: CDR1 MNHEY, CDR2 SMNVEV (reference sequence). The V and J ends lost 10 bases and 1 base respectively, with 13 bases between them.

This sequence joins TRBV5-1 and TRBJ1-3; 7 nucleotides align to TRBD1. CDR1 is SGHRS and CDR2 is YFSETQ in the germline V gene. Trimming removed 4 bases from V and 0 bases from J; junction bases left unmatched: 7. The CDR3 is made up of 16 amino acids. The CDR3 nucleotides are TGCGCCAGCAGCCCATCACGGGACAGCTCTGGAAACACCATATATTTT. Translation: CASSPSRDSSGNTIYF.

The chain has TRBV13 and TRBJ2-4; TRBD1 matches at 7 bases. The V and J ends lost 4 bases and 2 bases, in that order; junction bases with no gene match: 5. The CDR3 has 15 residues. Germline loops: CDR1 PRHDT, CDR2 FYEKMQ (reference sequence). CDR3 protein: CASSYNRGTKNIQYF. CDR3 DNA sequence: TGTGCCAGCAGCTACAACAGGGGAACCAAAAACATTCAGTACTTC.

This sequence joins TRBV3-1 (or the pseudogene TRBV3-2) and TRBJ2-1; 7 bases fit TRBD2. Germline V gene data show CDR1 as LGHDT and CDR2 as YNNKEL (reference sequence). The CDR3 length is 15 residues. V lost 4 bases to trimming and J lost 8 bases; unmatched junction nucleotides: 11. The CDR3 coding sequence is TGTGCCAGCAGCCCCTCCTCGGGGGGTCGGTATGAGCAGTTCTTC. This encodes CASSPSSGGRYEQFF.

The chain recombines TRBV10-3 with TRBJ1-1, with unresolved D. Germline V gene sequence: CDR1 ENHRY, CDR2 SYGVKD. V lost 6 bases and J 3 bases, leaving 8 bases between the germline ends. The CDR3 runs 12 residues. CDR3: CAIRGGDTEAFF. The DNA for the CDR3 is TGTGCCATCAGGGGCGGGGACACTGAAGCTTTCTTT.

The J gene is TRBJ2-1, the V gene TRBV19; TRBD1 matches 10 bases. CDR1 and CDR2 from the germline V gene are LNHDA and SQIVND (reference sequence). V lost 4 bases and J lost 10; bases outside the gene matches: 10. The CDR3 loop spans 15 amino acids. The CDR3: CASSTWTGGGWEQFF. As DNA, the CDR3 is TGTGCCAGTAGTACCTGGACAGGGGGAGGTTGGGAGCAGTTCTTC.

V is TRBV6-5 and J is TRBJ1-3; D call uncertain. With 6 bases removed from V and 4 bases from J, the gap between germline ends came to 10 bases. This CDR3 contains 13 residues. In germline, CDR1 is MNHEY, CDR2 SVGAGI. The CDR3 DNA reads TGTGCCAGCAGAACCGCGGGCGGAAACACCATATATTTT. Its translation is CASRTAGGNTIYF.

The V call is TRBV27, the J call TRBJ2-1, with 9 bases aligning to TRBD2. Unmatched junction bases numbered 2, after V lost 5 bases and J lost 12 bases. CDR1 and CDR2 (germline): MNHEY, SMNVEV (reference sequence). This CDR3 is built from 11 residues. The DNA for the CDR3 is TGTGCCAGCAGTACGGGACTAGCGCAGTTCTTC. Residues: CASSTGLAQFF.

This clone was counted between two and nine times. This chain joins TRBV6-2 or TRBV6-3 and TRBJ1-1; D is unresolved. V shed 5 bases and J shed 5 bases, with 12 bases lying between them. Germline CDR1 MNHEY, CDR2 SVGEGT. The CDR3 length is 13 residues. In nucleotides, the CDR3 is TGTGCCAGCAGTGGTGCCGGGAGGACTGAAGCTTTCTTT. This translates into CASSGAGRTEAFF.

The genes are TRBV6-2 or TRBV6-3 and TRBJ1-5, with 7 bases fitting TRBD1. From germline, CDR1 is MNHEY and CDR2 SVGEGT. This CDR3 region has 13 residues. Unmatched junction bases numbered 6, after V lost 6 bases and J lost 7 bases. In nucleotides, the CDR3 is TGTGCCAGCAGCCAAGACAGGGACCAGCCCCAGCATTTT. Translated: CASSQDRDQPQHF.

The chain links TRBV7-9 to TRBJ2-1, with D possibly TRBD2 on 6 matching bases. The CDR3 is 18 amino acids. CDR1 and CDR2 (germline): SEHNR, FQNEAQ (reference sequence). V shed 3 bases and J shed 10 bases, with 28 bases lying between them. CDR3 in amino acids: CASSLVGGEAGSRGEQFF. The CDR3 DNA reads as TGTGCCAGCAGCTTGGTCGGAGGGGAGGCCGGGTCTAGAGGGGAGCAGTTCTTC. Complete variable domain (other parts from reference TRBV7-9 and TRBJ2-1): DTGVSQNPRHKITKRGQNVTFRCDPISEHNRLYWYRQTLGQGPEFLTYFQNEAQLEKSRLLSDRFSAERPKGSFSTLEIQRTEQGDSAMYLCASSLVGGEAGSRGEQFFGPGTRLTVL.

The chain is built from TRBV6-2 or TRBV6-3 and TRBJ2-7; 9 bases match TRBD2. The V and J ends lost 5 bases and 1 base, in that order; junction bases with no gene match: 6. The CDR3 extends over 15 amino acids. Germline V gene lookup returns CDR1 MNHEY and CDR2 SVGEGT. The CDR3 bases are TGTGCCAGCAGTCCCCGTGGACTAGCGTCCTACGAGCAGTACTTC. Protein product: CASSPRGLASYEQYF.

The rearrangement links TRBV3-1 (or the pseudogene TRBV3-2) to TRBJ1-2; 8 nucleotides line up with TRBD1. Losses at the gene ends were 4 bases for V and 4 bases for J; bases not matched to a gene: 5. CDR1 and CDR2 from the germline V gene are LGHDT and YNNKEL (reference sequence). This CDR3 spans 14 amino acids. The CDR3 region has the DNA TGTGCCAGCAGCCGGATGACAGGGGTCTATGGCTACACCTTC. The encoded protein is CASSRMTGVYGYTF.

The genes are TRBV27 and TRBJ1-5, with TRBD1 identical over 9 bases. Losses at the gene ends were 6 bases for V and 5 bases for J; bases not matched to a gene: 11. CDR1 and CDR2 (germline): MNHEY, SMNVEV (reference sequence). The CDR3 is 16 amino acids. The CDR3 nucleotides are TGTGCCAGCAGATTAACAGGGGGCTATGGTCATCAGCCCCAGCATTTT. Amino acids: CASRLTGGYGHQPQHF.

The chain is built from TRBV4-1 and TRBJ2-3, with D uncertain. With 1 base removed from V and 3 bases from J, the gap between germline ends came to 8 bases. This CDR3 has 14 residues. Germline-derived CDR1 and CDR2 are MGHRA and YSYEKL. The CDR3 sequence: CASSQVFLTDTQYF. The CDR3 DNA sequence: TGCGCCAGCAGCCAAGTATTCTTGACAGATACGCAGTATTTT.

This chain links TRBV6-5 with TRBJ1-2; D might be TRBD1 (6 bases). This CDR3 contains 13 residues. V gave up 6 bases and J gave up 2 bases, with 10 bases separating them. The germline V gene has CDR1 MNHEY and CDR2 SVGAGI. The CDR3 nucleotides read TGTGCCAGCAGGGCCGGACAGAACTATGGCTACACCTTC. It encodes CASRAGQNYGYTF.

The rearrangement links TRBV6-2 or TRBV6-3 to TRBJ2-7, with a weak D call TRBD1 (6 bases). The V end lost 6 bases, the J end lost 2 bases, and 11 bases lay between the germline ends. Germline V CDR1 and CDR2: MNHEY, SVGEGT. The CDR3 contains 13 residues. CDR3 sequence reads: CASSLGAAYEQYF. As DNA, the CDR3 is TGTGCCAGCAGCCTGGGGGCCGCCTACGAGCAGTACTTC.

Here the CDR3 reads CASSPRGQLVEQYF. The CDR3 coding sequence is TGTGCCAGCAGTCCGCGAGGACAGTTGGTCGAGCAGTACTTC. This chain uses TRBV6-2 or TRBV6-3 with TRBJ2-7, with a tentative D call TRBD1 (6 bases). Germline V CDR1 and CDR2: MNHEY, SVGEGT. V lost 5 bases and J lost 6, with 17 bases in between. The CDR3 spans 14 residues.

V and J are TRBV6-2 or TRBV6-3 and TRBJ1-5; a weak D match, TRBD1 (6 bases). Germline lookup yields CDR1 MNHEY and CDR2 SVGEGT. The V end lost 5 bases, the J end lost 0 bases, and 14 bases lay between the germline ends. This CDR3 has 16 amino acids. The CDR3 sequence is CASSKVQGFSNQPQHF. The CDR3 DNA follows: TGTGCCAGCAGTAAAGTACAGGGATTTAGCAATCAGCCCCAGCATTTT.

The V gene is TRBV6-1, the J gene TRBJ2-5; D perhaps matches TRBD2 (5 bases). The CDR3 loop spans 14 amino acids. Germline CDR1 is MNHNS and CDR2 is SASEGT. Trimming removed 0 bases at V and 9 bases at J, with 14 bases between. CDR3 sequence reads: CASSEALTFGAQYF. Written as DNA, the CDR3 is TGTGCCAGCAGTGAAGCGCTGACATTCGGGGCCCAGTACTTC.

The rearrangement links TRBV12-5 to TRBJ2-1; 9 nucleotides align to TRBD2. Losses at the gene ends were 0 bases for V and 4 bases for J; bases not matched to a gene: 4. This CDR3 contains 16 residues. Germline loops: CDR1 LGHNT, CDR2 FRNRAP. The CDR3 protein is CASGLVLAGSYNEQFF. The CDR3 coding sequence is TGTGCTAGTGGTTTGGTTCTAGCGGGGAGTTACAATGAGCAGTTCTTC.

The chain recombines TRBV9 with TRBJ1-1, with TRBD1 identical over 7 bases. CDR3 size: 14 residues. Germline CDR1 and CDR2: SGDLS and YYNGEE. Trimming removed 3 bases from V and 5 bases from J; junction bases left unmatched: 7. The CDR3 region is CASSEWDSQTEAFF. For the CDR3, the DNA is TGTGCCAGCAGCGAATGGGACAGTCAAACTGAAGCTTTCTTT. The complete variable domain, with remaining parts taken from reference TRBV9 and TRBJ1-1, reads DSGVTQTPKHLITATGQRVTLRCSPRSGDLSVYWYQQSLDQGLQFLIQYYNGEERAKGNILERFSAQQFPDLHSELNLSSLELGDSALYFCASSEWDSQTEAFFGQGTRLTVV.

This chain's CDR3 is CASSLVSGIETQYF. DNA for the CDR3: TGTGCCAGCAGCTTAGTTTCAGGGATCGAGACCCAGTACTTC. This sequence joins TRBV7-2 and TRBJ2-5; possible D gene TRBD1, 5 bases. The CDR3 sequence is 14 residues long. Germline-derived CDR1 and CDR2 are SGHTA and FQGNSA. Trimming took off 1 base at V and 5 bases at J, with 11 bases between the two ends.